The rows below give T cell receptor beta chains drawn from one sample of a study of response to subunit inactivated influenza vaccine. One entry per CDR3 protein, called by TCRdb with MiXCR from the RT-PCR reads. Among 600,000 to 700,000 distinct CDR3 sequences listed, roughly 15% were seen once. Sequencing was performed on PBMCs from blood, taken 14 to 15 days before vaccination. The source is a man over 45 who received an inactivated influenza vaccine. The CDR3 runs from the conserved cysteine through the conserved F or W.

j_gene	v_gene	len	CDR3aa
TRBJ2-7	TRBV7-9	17	CASSSDWIAGQNYEQYF
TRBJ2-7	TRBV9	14	CASSSLDSSYEQYF
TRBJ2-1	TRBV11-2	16	CASSSLTGTGGYEQFF
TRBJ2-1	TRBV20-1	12	CSARAGLLEQFF
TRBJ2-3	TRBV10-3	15	CAISESNSGTDTQYF
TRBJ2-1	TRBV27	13	CASSLTGVSEQFF
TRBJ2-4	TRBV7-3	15	CASSGKDRDVNIQYF
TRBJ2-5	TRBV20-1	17	CSARKLAGGPDQETQYF
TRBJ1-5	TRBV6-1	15	CASSEVGMGNQPQHF
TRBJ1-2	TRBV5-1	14	CASSPDYTNYGYTF
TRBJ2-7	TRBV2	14	CASRTLGGEYEQYF
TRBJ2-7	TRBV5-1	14	CASRPESGNYEQYF
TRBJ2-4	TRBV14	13	CASSEGLKNIQYF
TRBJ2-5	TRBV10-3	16	CDTSESKTSDQETQYF
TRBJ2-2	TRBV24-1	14	CATSSNSNTGELFF
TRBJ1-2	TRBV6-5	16	CASSYLQGAPFYGYTF
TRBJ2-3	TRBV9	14	CASGPGSGTDTQYF
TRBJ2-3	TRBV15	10	CAAGGDTQYF
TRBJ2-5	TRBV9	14	CASSAGLLQETQYF
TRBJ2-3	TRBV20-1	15	CSARRPGQATDTQYF
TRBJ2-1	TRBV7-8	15	CASSRTGGGYNEQFF
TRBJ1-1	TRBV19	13	CASSPQGLPEAFF
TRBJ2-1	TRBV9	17	CASSVVVGASSDNEQFF
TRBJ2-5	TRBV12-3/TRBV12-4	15	CASSISYRQQETQYF
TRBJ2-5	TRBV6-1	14	CASSGTSGSMAQYF
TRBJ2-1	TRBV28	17	CASSLSWQVRGGNEQFF
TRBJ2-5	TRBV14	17	CASSQFPPRRTGETQYF
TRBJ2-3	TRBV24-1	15	CATSDPLAGVGTQYF
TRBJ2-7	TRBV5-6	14	CASSLGTGEWEQYF
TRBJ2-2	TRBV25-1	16	CASSELGTGVTGELFF
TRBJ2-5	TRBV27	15	CASRRTSGSQETQYF
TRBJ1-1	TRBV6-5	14	CASSYSFMNTEAFF
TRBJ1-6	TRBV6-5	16	CASSFLPAGGDSPLHF
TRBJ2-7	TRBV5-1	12	CASSENLGEQYF
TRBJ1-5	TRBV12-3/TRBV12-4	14	CASSLQGWNQPQHF
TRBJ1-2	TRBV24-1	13	CATSQRDSYGYTF
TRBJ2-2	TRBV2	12	CATTVDMGELFF